These T cell receptor beta chains were read from a single sample in a study of cytomegalovirus exposure and HLA in healthy donors. Sequenced by immunoSEQ multiplex PCR; TCRdb stores in-frame clones only, minus some. The data hold roughly 150,000 clones, with about 85% observed a single time. The sample taken for sequencing was PBMCs. The receptors originated from a man aged 30 to 39 in good health and CMV-seropositive. Both conserved end residues are part of each CDR3. A D gene is named only where the DNA matches it firmly. Rows may omit the clone size; those that give it use once, few, many or a size class.

cdr3_nt cdr3_aa v_call clone_size j_call d_call
TGTGCCAGTAGCAGTACTAGCGGGAGGGCCGACACCGGGGAGCTGTTTTTT CASSSTSGRADTGELFF TRBV19 - TRBJ2-2 TRBD2
TGCGCCAGCAGCTTGGCCTTGAGAGGGGGCGAAGCTTTCTTT CASSLALRGGEAFF TRBV5-1 - TRBJ1-1 TRBD1
TGTGCTAGCAGCTTAGGAGCGGGAGGGCCCTTCAATGAGCAGTTCTTC CASSLGAGGPFNEQFF TRBV7-7 - TRBJ2-1 TRBD2
TGTGCCACCAGCAGAGTTAGACAGGGGAACGAGCAGTTCTTC CATSRVRQGNEQFF TRBV15 - TRBJ2-1 TRBD1
TGTGCCAGCAGCCGAGCGACAGAAACCTACGAGCAGTACTTC CASSRATETYEQYF TRBV4-2 - TRBJ2-7 -
TGTGCCAGCAGCTTAGGGGCGGTGGCCTACAATGAGCAGTTCTTC CASSLGAVAYNEQFF TRBV7-3 - TRBJ2-1 -
TGTGCCAGCAGCTTAGATCGTTGGGACACAAAAAACATTCAGTACTTC CASSLDRWDTKNIQYF TRBV11-3 - TRBJ2-4 -
TGTGCCAGCAGCTCACCGGGACTTTCAACAGATACGCAGTATTTT CASSSPGLSTDTQYF TRBV11-3 - TRBJ2-3 -
TGTGCCAGCAGCTTGGGACTCGGGACTAGCGGGTACAATGAGCAGTTCTTC CASSLGLGTSGYNEQFF TRBV5-4 - TRBJ2-1 TRBD2
TGCAGCGTTGACTTGTACAGGGGTAACTATGGCTACACCTTC CSVDLYRGNYGYTF TRBV29-1 - TRBJ1-2 TRBD1
TGTGCCAGCAGCCAAGAGGGACCGGGGGAGCCCGGTGGCTACACCTTC CASSQEGPGEPGGYTF TRBV4-2 - TRBJ1-2 -
TGTGCCAGCAGCTCCCGGACAGGAACCTACAATGAGCAGTTCTTC CASSSRTGTYNEQFF TRBV7-9 - TRBJ2-1 TRBD1
TGTGCCAGCAGCTTATCGCGGGACAGGGGGTTGATGGCTTTCTTT CASSLSRDRGLMAFF TRBV7-8 - TRBJ1-1 TRBD1
TGTGCCAGCTCCGGGACAGGGGTTCACGAGCAGTACTTC CASSGTGVHEQYF TRBV6-6 few TRBJ2-7 TRBD1
TGTGCCAGCAAGGCCGGGACAGGGGGCAGTTCGACTGAAGCTTTCTTT CASKAGTGGSSTEAFF TRBV7-3 - TRBJ1-1 TRBD1
TGTGCCAGCACCGATCTAGCGCGGACCGGGGAGCTGTTTTTT CASTDLARTGELFF TRBV6-6 - TRBJ2-2 -
TGTGCCAGCAGCGGACCCGGGACTAGCGGGAGCATCACAGATACGCAGTATTTT CASSGPGTSGSITDTQYF TRBV9 - TRBJ2-3 TRBD2
TGCGCCAGCAGCCAAGCGGTTGGCGGGGAGCTGTTTTTT CASSQAVGGELFF TRBV4-3 - TRBJ2-2 -
TGTGCCAGCACCTCTGCTAGCGGGAGGGCCCCGGAGACCCAGTACTTC CASTSASGRAPETQYF TRBV5-4 - TRBJ2-5 TRBD2
TGTGCCAGCAGGCCAGCGACGGGTAATGAAAAACTGTTTTTT CASRPATGNEKLFF TRBV6-6 - TRBJ1-4 -
TGTGCCAGCAGCTTCCGACAGGGATGGGAGACCCAGTACTTC CASSFRQGWETQYF TRBV7-2 - TRBJ2-5 TRBD1
TGTGCCAGTAGTATAGGAAACAGGGGGGAGAAAAAACTGTTTTTT CASSIGNRGEKKLFF TRBV19 - TRBJ1-4 TRBD1
TGCAGTGCTAGAAACAACGAAAAACTGTTTTTT CSARNNEKLFF TRBV20-1 - TRBJ1-4 -
TGTGCCAGCAGCGCCCTGGGGCTCACAGATACGCAGTATTTT CASSALGLTDTQYF TRBV9 - TRBJ2-3 -
TGTGCCAGCAGTGAACTGGGAGCCGATGCTGAAGCTTTCTTT CASSELGADAEAFF TRBV2 few TRBJ1-1 -
TGTGCCAGCAGCTTACCTAGAACTGGGGCCAACGTCCTGACTTTC CASSLPRTGANVLTF TRBV11-1 - TRBJ2-6 -
TGTGCCAGCAGCCAATTGTGGACAGGGAGCACTGAAGCTTTCTTT CASSQLWTGSTEAFF TRBV14 - TRBJ1-1 TRBD1
TGCGCCAGCAGTCCAACAGACAATGAGCAGTTCTTC CASSPTDNEQFF TRBV5-1 once TRBJ2-1 -
TGTGCCAGCTGTCTAGCGAGCTCCTACAATGAGCAGTTCTTC CASCLASSYNEQFF TRBV5-8 - TRBJ2-1 -